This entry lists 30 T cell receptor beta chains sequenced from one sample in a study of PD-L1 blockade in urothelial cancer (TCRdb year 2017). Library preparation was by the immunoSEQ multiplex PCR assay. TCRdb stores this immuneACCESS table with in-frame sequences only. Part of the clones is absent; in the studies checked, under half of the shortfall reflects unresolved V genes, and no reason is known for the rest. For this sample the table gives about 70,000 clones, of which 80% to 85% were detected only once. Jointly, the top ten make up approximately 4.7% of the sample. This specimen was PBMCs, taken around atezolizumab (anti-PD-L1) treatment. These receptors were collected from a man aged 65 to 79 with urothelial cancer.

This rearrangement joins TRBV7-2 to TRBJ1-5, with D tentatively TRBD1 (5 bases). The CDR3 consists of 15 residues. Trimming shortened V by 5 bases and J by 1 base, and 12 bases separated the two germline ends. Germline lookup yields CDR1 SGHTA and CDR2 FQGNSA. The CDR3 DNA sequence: TGTGCCAGCAGCCCGGGGGGGGGAAGCAATCAGCCCCAGCATTTT. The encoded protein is CASSPGGGSNQPQHF.

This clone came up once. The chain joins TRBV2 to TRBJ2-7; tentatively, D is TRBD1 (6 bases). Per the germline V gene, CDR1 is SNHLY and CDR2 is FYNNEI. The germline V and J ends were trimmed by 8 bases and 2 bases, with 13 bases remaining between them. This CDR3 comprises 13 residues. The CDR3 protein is CASAWDTTYEQYF. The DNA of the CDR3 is TGTGCCAGCGCTTGGGACACCACCTACGAGCAGTACTTC. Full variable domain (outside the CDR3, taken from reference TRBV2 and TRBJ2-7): EPEVTQTPSHQVTQMGQEVILRCVPISNHLYFYWYRQILGQKVEFLVSFYNNEISEKSEIFDDQFSVERPDGSNFTLKIRSTKLEDSAMYFCASAWDTTYEQYFGPGTRLTVT.

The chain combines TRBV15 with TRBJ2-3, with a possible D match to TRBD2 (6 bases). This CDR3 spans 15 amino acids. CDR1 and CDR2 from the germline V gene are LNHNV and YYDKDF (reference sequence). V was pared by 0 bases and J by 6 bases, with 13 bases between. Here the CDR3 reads CATSREKLATDTQYF. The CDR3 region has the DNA TGTGCCACCAGCAGAGAGAAACTAGCAACGGATACGCAGTATTTT.

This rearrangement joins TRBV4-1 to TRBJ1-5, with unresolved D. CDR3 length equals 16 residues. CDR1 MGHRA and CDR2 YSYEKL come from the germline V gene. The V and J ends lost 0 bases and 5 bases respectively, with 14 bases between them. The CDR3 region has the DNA TGCGCCAGCAGCCAAGAGTGGCCTCAGAGGGATCAGCCCCAGCATTTT. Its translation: CASSQEWPQRDQPQHF.

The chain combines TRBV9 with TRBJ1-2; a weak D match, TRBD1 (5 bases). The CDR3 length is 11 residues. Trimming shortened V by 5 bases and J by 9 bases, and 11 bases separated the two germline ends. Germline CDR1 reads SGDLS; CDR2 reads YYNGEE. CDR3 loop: CASSEGVRYTF. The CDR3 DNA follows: TGTGCCAGCAGTGAAGGGGTTCGCTACACCTTC.

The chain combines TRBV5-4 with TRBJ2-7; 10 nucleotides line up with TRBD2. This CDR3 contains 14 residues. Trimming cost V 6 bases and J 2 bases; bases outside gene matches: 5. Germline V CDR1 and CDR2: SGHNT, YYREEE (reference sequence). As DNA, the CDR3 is TGTGCCAGCACCTTAGCGGGAGGCACCTACGAGCAGTACTTC. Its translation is CASTLAGGTYEQYF.

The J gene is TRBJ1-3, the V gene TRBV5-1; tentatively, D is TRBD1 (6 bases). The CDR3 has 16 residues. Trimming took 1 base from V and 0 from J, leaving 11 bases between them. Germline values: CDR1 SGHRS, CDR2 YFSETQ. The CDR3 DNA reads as TGCGCCAGCAGCTTGAAACAGGGCCTCTCTGGAAACACCATATATTTT. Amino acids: CASSLKQGLSGNTIYF.

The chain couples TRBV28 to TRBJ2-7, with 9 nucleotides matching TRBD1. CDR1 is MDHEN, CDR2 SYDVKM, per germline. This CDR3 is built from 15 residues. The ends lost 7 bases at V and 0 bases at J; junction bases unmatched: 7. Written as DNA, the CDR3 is TGTGCCAGCACCACCGGGACAGGGAGCTCCTACGAGCAGTACTTC. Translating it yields CASTTGTGSSYEQYF.

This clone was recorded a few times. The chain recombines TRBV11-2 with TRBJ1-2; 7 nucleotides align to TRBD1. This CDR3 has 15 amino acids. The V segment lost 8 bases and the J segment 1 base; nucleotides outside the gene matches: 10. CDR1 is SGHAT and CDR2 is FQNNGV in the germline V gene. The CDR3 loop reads CASATGTDYNYGYTF. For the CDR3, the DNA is TGTGCCAGCGCCACCGGGACAGACTATAACTATGGCTACACCTTC.

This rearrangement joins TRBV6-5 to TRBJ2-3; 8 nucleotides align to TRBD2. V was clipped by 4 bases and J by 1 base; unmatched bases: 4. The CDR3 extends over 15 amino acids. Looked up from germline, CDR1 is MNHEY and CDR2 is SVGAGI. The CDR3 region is CASSLAGSGTDTQYF. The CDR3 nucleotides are TGTGCCAGCAGTTTAGCGGGATCGGGCACAGATACGCAGTATTTT.

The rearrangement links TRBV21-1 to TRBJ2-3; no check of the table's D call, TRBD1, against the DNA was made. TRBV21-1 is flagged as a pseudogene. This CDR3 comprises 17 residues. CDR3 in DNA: TGTGCCAGCAGCACGCCATCGACAGGGGGCCCGGCAGATACGCAGTATTTT. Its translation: CASSTPSTGGPADTQYF.

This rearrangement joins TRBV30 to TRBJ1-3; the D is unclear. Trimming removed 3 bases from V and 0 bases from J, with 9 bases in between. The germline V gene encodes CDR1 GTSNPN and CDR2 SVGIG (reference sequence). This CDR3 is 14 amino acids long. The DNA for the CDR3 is TGTGCCTGGAGGGCACTATCCTCTGGAAACACCATATATTTT. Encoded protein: CAWRALSSGNTIYF.

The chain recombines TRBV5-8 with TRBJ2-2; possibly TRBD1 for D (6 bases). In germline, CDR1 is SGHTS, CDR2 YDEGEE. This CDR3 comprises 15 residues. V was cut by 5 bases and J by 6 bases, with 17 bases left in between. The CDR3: CASRARGRGAGELFF. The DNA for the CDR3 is TGTGCCAGCAGGGCCAGGGGAAGAGGGGCCGGGGAGCTGTTTTTT.

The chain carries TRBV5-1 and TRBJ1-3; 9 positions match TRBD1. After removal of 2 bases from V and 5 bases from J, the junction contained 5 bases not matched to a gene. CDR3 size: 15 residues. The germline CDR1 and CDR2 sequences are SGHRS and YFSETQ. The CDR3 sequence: CASSLEGQGRNTIYF. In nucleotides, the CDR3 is TGCGCCAGCAGCTTAGAGGGACAGGGACGAAACACCATATATTTT.

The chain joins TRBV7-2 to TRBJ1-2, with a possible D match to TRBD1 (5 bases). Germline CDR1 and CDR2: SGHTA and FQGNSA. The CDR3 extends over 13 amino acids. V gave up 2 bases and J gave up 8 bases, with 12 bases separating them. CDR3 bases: TGTGCCAGCAGCTTACTAGGGGCGCGGGGCTACACCTTC. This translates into CASSLLGARGYTF.

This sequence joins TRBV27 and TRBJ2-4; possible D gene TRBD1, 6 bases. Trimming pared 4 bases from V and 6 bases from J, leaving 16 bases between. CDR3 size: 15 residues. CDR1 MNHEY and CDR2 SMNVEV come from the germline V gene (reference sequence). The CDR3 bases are TGTGCCAGCAGTTCTATCGGACAGAGAACAAACATTCAGTACTTC. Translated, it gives CASSSIGQRTNIQYF.

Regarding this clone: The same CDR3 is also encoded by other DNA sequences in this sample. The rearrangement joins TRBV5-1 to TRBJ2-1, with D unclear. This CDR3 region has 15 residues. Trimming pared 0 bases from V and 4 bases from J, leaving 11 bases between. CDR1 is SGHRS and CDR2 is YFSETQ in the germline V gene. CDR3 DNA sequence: TGCGCCAGCAGCTTGGGGGTTAGCAGTTACAATGAGCAGTTCTTC. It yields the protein CASSLGVSSYNEQFF.

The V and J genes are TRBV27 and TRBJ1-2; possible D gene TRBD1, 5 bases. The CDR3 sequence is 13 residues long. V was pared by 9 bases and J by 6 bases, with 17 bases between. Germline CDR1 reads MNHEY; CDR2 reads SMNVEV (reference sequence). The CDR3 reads CASKGINSDGYTF. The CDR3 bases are TGTGCCAGTAAGGGGATTAACTCGGATGGCTACACCTTC.

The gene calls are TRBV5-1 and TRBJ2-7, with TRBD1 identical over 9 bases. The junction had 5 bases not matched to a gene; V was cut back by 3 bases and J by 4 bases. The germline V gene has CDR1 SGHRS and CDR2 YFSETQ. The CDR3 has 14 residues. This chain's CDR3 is CASSSGQGLYEQYF. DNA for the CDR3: TGCGCCAGCAGCTCTGGACAGGGGTTGTACGAGCAGTACTTC.

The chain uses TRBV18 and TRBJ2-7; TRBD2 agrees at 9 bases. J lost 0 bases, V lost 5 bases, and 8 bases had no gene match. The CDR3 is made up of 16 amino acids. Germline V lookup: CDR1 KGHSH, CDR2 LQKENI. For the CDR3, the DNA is TGTGCCAGCTCAGCTGGGACTAGCCGCCACTCCTACGAGCAGTACTTC. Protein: CASSAGTSRHSYEQYF.

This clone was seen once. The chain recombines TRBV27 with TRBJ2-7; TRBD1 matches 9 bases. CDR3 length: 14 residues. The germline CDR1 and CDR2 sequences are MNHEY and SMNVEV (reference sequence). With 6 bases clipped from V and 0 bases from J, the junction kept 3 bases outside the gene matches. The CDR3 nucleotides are TGTGCCAGCAGACTACAGGGGGCCTCCTACGAGCAGTACTTC. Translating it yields CASRLQGASYEQYF.

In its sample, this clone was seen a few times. CDR3: CASSAQGTGGRTDTQYF. The CDR3 nucleotides are TGTGCCAGCAGTGCCCAAGGGACAGGGGGCCGCACAGATACGCAGTATTTT. The chain combines TRBV6-4 with TRBJ2-3, with 12 bases identical to TRBD1. The V segment lost 4 bases and the J segment 1 base; nucleotides outside the gene matches: 6. CDR1 is MRHNA, CDR2 SNTAGT, per germline. This CDR3 comprises 17 residues.

The DNA for the CDR3 is TGCGCCAGCAGCTTCGGGAACCTAGCGGGAGCTCTCTACAATGAGCAGTTCTTC. Its translation: CASSFGNLAGALYNEQFF. The rearrangement uses TRBV5-1 and TRBJ2-1, with 10 bases lining up with TRBD2. There are 18 residues in the CDR3. Germline-derived CDR1 and CDR2 are SGHRS and YFSETQ. J lost 3 bases, V lost 2 bases, and 11 bases had no gene match.

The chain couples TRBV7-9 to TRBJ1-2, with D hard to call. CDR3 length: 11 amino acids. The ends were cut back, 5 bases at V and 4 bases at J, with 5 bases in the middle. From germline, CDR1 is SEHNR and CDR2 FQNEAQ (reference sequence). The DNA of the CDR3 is TGTGCCAGCAGCCCGGGCTATGGCTACACCTTC. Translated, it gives CASSPGYGYTF.

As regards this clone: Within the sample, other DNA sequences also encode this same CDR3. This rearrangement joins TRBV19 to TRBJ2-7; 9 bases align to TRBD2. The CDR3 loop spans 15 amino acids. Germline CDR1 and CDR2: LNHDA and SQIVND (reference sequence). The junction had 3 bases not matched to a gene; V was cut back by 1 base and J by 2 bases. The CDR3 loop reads CASSIGAGGPYEQYF. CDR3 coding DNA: TGTGCCAGTAGTATAGGTGCGGGAGGGCCCTACGAGCAGTACTTC.

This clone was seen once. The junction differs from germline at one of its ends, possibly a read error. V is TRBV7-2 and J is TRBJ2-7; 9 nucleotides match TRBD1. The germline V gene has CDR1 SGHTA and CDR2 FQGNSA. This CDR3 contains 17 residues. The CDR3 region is CASSLAYSGTGSYEQYF. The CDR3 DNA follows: TGTGCCAGCAGCCTAGCCTATTCCGGGACAGGGAGTTACGAGCAGTACTTC.

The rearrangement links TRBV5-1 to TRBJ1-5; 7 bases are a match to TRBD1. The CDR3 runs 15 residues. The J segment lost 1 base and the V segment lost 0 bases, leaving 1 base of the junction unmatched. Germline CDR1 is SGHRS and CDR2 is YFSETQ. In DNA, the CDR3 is TGCGCCAGCAGCTTGGAAGGGGGCAGCAATCAGCCCCAGCATTTT. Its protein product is CASSLEGGSNQPQHF.

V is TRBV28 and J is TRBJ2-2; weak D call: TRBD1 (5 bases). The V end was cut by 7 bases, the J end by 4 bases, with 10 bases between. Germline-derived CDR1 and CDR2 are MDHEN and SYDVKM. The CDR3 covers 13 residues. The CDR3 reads CASNRITTGELFF. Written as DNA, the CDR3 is TGTGCCAGCAACAGGATTACCACCGGGGAGCTGTTTTTT.

This chain's CDR3 is CASSIDPTVQETQYF. The CDR3 coding sequence is TGTGCCAGCAGCATAGACCCGACAGTTCAAGAGACCCAGTACTTC. This chain links TRBV7-9 with TRBJ2-5, with D perhaps matching TRBD1 (5 bases). The ends were cut back, 5 bases at V and 2 bases at J, with 15 bases in the middle. The CDR3 runs 15 residues. Per germline, CDR1 SEHNR and CDR2 FQNEAQ (reference sequence).

The CDR3 sequence is CASSLDLVGTSGPGAQYF. CDR3 nucleotide sequence: TGTGCCAGCAGCTTAGATCTCGTCGGGACTAGCGGTCCAGGGGCCCAGTACTTC. The gene calls are TRBV11-2 and TRBJ2-5; 11 bases fit TRBD2. The J segment lost 9 bases and the V segment lost 0 bases, leaving 15 bases of the junction unmatched. Germline V lookup: CDR1 SGHAT, CDR2 FQNNGV. There are 18 residues in the CDR3. Supplemented by reference TRBV11-2 and TRBJ2-5, the full variable domain reads EAGVAQSPRYKIIEKRQSVAFWCNPISGHATLYWYQQILGQGPKLLIQFQNNGVVDDSQLPKDRFSAERLKGVDSTLKIQPAKLEDSAVYLCASSLDLVGTSGPGAQYFGPGTRLLVL.